The source of this TCR beta chain is a study of cytomegalovirus exposure and HLA in healthy donors. The wider study: The same platform was used for the roughly 110 validation repertoires as for the approximately 730 first-cohort repertoires, as reported in a later analysis. Points from the study as a whole: First-cohort TCR clusters tended to co-occur in the roughly 120 validation repertoires, a later analysis found.

To note about this clone: Antigen specificity is unknown.

V lost 2 bases to trimming and J lost 2 bases, with 10 bases between them. The CDR3 is made up of 14 amino acids. Germline V gives CDR1 MNHNS, CDR2 SASEGT. Sequencing used immunoSEQ multiplex PCR; TCRdb keeps in-frame clones, though not all of them. The sample has hundreds of thousands of clones, around 87% seen once. The chain employs TRBV6-1 and TRBJ2-7; possible D gene TRBD2, 5 bases. Sequenced sample: PBMCs. The TCR sequence derives from a woman aged 18-29 years in good health and CMV-seropositive. CDR3 DNA sequence: TGTGCCAGCAGTGAAATAGCGCCTACCTACGAGCAGTACTTC. Protein sequence: CASSEIAPTYEQYF.